This T cell receptor beta chain was recovered during a study of cytomegalovirus exposure and HLA in healthy donors. About the study: The roughly 120 million unique TCR beta sequences, from 150 million to 200 million T cells, were found by an earlier analysis.

PCR involved 60 Vbeta and 13 Jbeta primers. Data came from immunoSEQ multiplex PCR; TCRdb stores just in-frame clones and leaves some out. Of approximately 170,000 clones in the sample, around 84% are singletons; the top ten hold roughly 2.5%. The CDR3 has 14 residues. V was clipped by 7 bases and J by 8 bases, with 18 bases between them. CDR1 is LNHDA, CDR2 SQIVND, per germline (reference sequence). The rearrangement joins TRBV19 to TRBJ1-5, with a possible D match to TRBD1 (5 bases). The TCR was taken from a man aged 30 to 45 in good health and CMV-seropositive. The material sequenced was PBMCs. The CDR3 loop reads CASNPPGGGKPQHF. For the CDR3, the DNA is TGTGCCAGTAACCCACCTGGGGGGGGGAAGCCCCAGCATTTT.